This T cell receptor beta chain emerged from a study of early stage breast cancer tumors. Study at large: Invasive lobular carcinomas made up four of 12 ER+/PR+/HER2- tumors. Study-level results: Commonly generated sequences made up most enriched TCRB sequences shared between patients. Blood repertoires resembled normal breast more than tumor.

Turning to this clone: What it recognizes is unknown.

Germline CDR1 is SGHVS and CDR2 is FQNEAQ. The CDR3 runs 16 residues. V gave up 1 base and J gave up 5 bases, with 14 bases separating them. Each sample had two DNA replicates, roughly 0.48 ug blood or roughly 1.4 ug tissue. TCRdb's table, derived via immunoSEQ multiplex PCR, lists solely in-frame clones and lacks some. The repertoire holds approximately 50,000 clones, with about 80% as singletons. The chain has TRBV7-8 and TRBJ1-4, with D possibly TRBD1 on 5 matching bases. The receptor was isolated from a person aged 30-39 years with breast cancer. Specimen: blood. The CDR3 here is CASSLGAVTENEKLFF. The CDR3 DNA reads TGTGCCAGCAGCTTAGGTGCCGTGACAGAGAATGAAAAACTGTTTTTT.